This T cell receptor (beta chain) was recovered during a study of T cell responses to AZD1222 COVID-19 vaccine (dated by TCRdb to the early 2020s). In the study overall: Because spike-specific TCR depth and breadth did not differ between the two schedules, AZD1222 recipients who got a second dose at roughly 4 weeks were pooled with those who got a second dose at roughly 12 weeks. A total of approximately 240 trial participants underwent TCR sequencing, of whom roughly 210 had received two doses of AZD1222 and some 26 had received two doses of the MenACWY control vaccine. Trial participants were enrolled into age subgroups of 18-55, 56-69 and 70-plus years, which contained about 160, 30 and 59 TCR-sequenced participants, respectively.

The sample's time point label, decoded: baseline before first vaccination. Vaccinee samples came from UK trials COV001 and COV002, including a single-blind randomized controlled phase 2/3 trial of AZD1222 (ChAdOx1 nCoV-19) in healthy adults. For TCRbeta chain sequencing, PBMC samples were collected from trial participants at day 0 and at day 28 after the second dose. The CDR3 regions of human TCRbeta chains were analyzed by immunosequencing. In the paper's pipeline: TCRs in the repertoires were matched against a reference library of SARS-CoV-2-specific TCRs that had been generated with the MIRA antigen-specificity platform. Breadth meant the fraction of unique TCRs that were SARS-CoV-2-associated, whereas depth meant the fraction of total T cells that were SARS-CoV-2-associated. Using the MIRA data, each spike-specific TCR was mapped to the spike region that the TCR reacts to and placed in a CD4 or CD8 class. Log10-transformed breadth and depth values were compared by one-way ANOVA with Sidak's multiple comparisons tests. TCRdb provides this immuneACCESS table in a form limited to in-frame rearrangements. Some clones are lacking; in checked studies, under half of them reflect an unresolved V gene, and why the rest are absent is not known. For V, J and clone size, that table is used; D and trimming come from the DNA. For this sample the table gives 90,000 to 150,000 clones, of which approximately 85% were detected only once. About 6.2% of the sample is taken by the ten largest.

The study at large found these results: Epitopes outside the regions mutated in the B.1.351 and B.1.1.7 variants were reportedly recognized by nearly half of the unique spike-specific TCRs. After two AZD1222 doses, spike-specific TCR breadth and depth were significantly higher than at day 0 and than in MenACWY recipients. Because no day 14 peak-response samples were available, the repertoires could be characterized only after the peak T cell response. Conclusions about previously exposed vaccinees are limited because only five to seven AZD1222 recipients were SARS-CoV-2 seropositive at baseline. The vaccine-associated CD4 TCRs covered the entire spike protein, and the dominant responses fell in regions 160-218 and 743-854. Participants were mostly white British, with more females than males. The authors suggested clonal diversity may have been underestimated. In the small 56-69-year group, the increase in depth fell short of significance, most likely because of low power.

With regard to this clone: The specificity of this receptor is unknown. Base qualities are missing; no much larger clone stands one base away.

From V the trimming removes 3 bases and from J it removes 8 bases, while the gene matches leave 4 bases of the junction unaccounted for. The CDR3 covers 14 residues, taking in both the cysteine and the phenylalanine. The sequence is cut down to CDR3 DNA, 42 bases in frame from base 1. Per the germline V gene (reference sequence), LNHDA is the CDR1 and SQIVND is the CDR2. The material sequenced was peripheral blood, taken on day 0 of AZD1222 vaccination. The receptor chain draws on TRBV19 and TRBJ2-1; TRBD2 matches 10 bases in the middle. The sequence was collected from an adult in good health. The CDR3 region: CASSISGGAYEQFF. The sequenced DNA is TGTGCCAGTAGTATCAGCGGGGGGGCCTATGAGCAGTTCTTC.